This is a list of T cell receptor beta chains from one sample in a study of shared clonotypes between healthy human individuals. Clones were sequenced by immunoSEQ multiplex PCR, and TCRdb holds only the in-frame ones, with some missing. The data hold about 2.4 million clones, with roughly 93% observed a single time. The sequenced sample consisted of naive CD4+ T cells from PBMCs. These receptors all come from a man between 18 and 35 years old in good health. Some clones in this sample may be carry-over from other donors' samples. Both conserved end residues are part of each CDR3. A D gene is named only where the DNA matches it firmly. Clone size is given for some rows only: seen once, a few or many times, or a class if the clone is expanded.

TRBV18	NA	TRBJ1-5	NA	CASSLARDNQPQHF	TGTGCCAGCTCACTTGCCAGGGACAATCAGCCCCAGCATTTT
TRBV19	NA	TRBJ1-1	few	CASRVQRQLNTEAFF	TGTGCCAGTAGGGTTCAGAGACAATTGAACACTGAAGCTTTCTTT
TRBV6-6	NA	TRBJ2-5	NA	CASSYAQETQYF	TGTGCCAGCAGTTATGCCCAAGAGACCCAGTACTTC
TRBV7-2	NA	TRBJ2-5	NA	CASSVTSSQETQYF	TGTGCCAGCAGCGTTACTAGCAGCCAAGAGACCCAGTACTTC
TRBV5-8	NA	TRBJ1-4	NA	CASSPWPANEKLFF	TGTGCCAGCAGCCCGTGGCCGGCTAATGAAAAACTGTTTTTT
TRBV28	TRBD2	TRBJ2-3	NA	CASSLAGGAGTQYF	TGTGCCAGCAGTTTAGCGGGAGGGGCGGGTACGCAGTATTTT
TRBV28	NA	TRBJ1-1	once	CASSDLTKRWPEAFF	TGTGCCAGCAGTGACCTAACGAAAAGGTGGCCTGAAGCTTTCTTT
TRBV19	NA	TRBJ1-2	NA	CASSIGLIDDGYTF	TGTGCCAGTAGTATCGGCCTTATTGATGATGGCTACACCTTC
TRBV11-3	NA	TRBJ2-1	NA	CASSTKSGNEQFF	TGTGCCAGCAGCACAAAATCCGGGAATGAGCAGTTCTTC
TRBV7-3	TRBD1	TRBJ1-1	once	CASSPQTGGITEAFF	TGTGCCAGCAGCCCACAGACAGGGGGCATCACTGAAGCTTTCTTT
TRBV4-2	NA	TRBJ1-2	once	CASSQGLEAYGYTF	TGTGCCAGCAGCCAAGGGTTAGAGGCCTATGGCTACACCTTC
TRBV20-1	NA	TRBJ2-7	few	CSASSSYEQYF	TGCAGTGCTAGTAGTTCCTACGAGCAGTACTTC
TRBV2	NA	TRBJ1-2	NA	CASSASGRGNYGYTF	TGTGCCAGCAGTGCCTCTGGTCGAGGGAACTATGGCTACACCTTC
TRBV5-1	NA	TRBJ1-2	NA	CASSVDHVYGYTF	TGCGCCAGCAGCGTTGATCATGTCTATGGCTACACCTTC
TRBV28	TRBD1	TRBJ1-1	NA	CASSTGTGQGWGTEAFF	TGTGCCAGCAGTACCGGGACAGGGCAAGGTTGGGGCACTGAAGCTTTCTTT
TRBV7-3	NA	TRBJ2-3	NA	CASSLTARGTDTQYF	TGTGCCAGCAGCTTAACCGCTAGAGGAACAGATACGCAGTATTTT
TRBV2	NA	TRBJ2-2	NA	CASISLRNPGELFF	TGTGCCAGCATCTCACTCAGGAATCCCGGGGAGCTGTTTTTT
TRBV5-4	TRBD1	TRBJ2-4	NA	CASSLNSGTGQNIQYF	TGTGCCAGCAGCTTGAATTCAGGGACAGGCCAAAACATTCAGTACTTC
TRBV5-1	NA	TRBJ1-1	NA	CASSLRANTEAFF	TGCGCCAGCAGCTTGAGGGCGAACACTGAAGCTTTCTTT
TRBV7-9	NA	TRBJ1-1	NA	CASSFTPRWTEAFF	TGTGCCAGCAGCTTTACGCCAAGGTGGACTGAAGCTTTCTTT
TRBV28	NA	TRBJ2-6	NA	CASSRIDRPLGANVLTF	TGTGCCAGCAGTAGAATAGACAGGCCCCTTGGGGCCAACGTCCTGACTTTC
TRBV5-1	TRBD1	TRBJ2-5	NA	CASSLLGTGEETQYF	TGCGCCAGCAGCTTGCTCGGGACAGGGGAAGAGACCCAGTACTTC
TRBV4-2	TRBD2	TRBJ2-5	NA	CASSQAQGLADQETQYF	TGTGCCAGCAGCCAAGCGCAGGGACTAGCGGACCAAGAGACCCAGTACTTC
TRBV4-3	NA	TRBJ2-7	NA	CASSQDTVSSYEQYF	TGCGCCAGCAGCCAGGACACCGTCAGCTCCTACGAGCAGTACTTC
TRBV5-1	TRBD1	TRBJ1-2	NA	CASSTGTPNYGYTF	TGCGCCAGCTCGACAGGGACACCGAACTATGGCTACACCTTC
TRBV28	NA	TRBJ1-4	few	CASSGANEKLFF	TGTGCCAGCAGTGGGGCAAATGAAAAACTGTTTTTT
TRBV29-1	TRBD1	TRBJ1-1	NA	CSVATSRDRGFLNTEAFF	TGCAGCGTTGCCACTTCCCGGGACAGGGGTTTTCTGAACACTGAAGCTTTCTTT
TRBV28	TRBD1	TRBJ2-7	NA	CASSGTGESEQYF	TGTGCCAGCTCCGGGACAGGGGAGAGCGAGCAGTACTTC
TRBV18	NA	TRBJ1-1	NA	CASSPQVYTEAFF	TGTGCCAGCTCACCACAGGTCTACACTGAAGCTTTCTTT
TRBV11-2	TRBD2	TRBJ2-7	NA	CASSLGLAAFEQYF	TGTGCCAGCAGCTTAGGGCTAGCGGCCTTCGAGCAGTACTTC
TRBV15	NA	TRBJ1-2	NA	CATTRGHQINYGYTF	TGTGCCACCACCAGGGGTCATCAAATTAACTATGGCTACACCTTC
TRBV6-5	NA	TRBJ2-7	once	CASSYYGTQSSYEQYF	TGTGCCAGCAGTTACTACGGGACACAGAGCTCCTACGAGCAGTACTTC
TRBV4-2	NA	TRBJ2-7	NA	CASSQDPRSYEQYF	TGTGCCAGCAGCCAAGATCCCCGCTCCTACGAGCAGTACTTC
TRBV5-4	NA	TRBJ1-1	few	CASSSLNRPNTEAFF	TGTGCCAGCAGCTCCCTAAACAGGCCCAACACTGAAGCTTTCTTT
TRBV19	TRBD1	TRBJ1-5	NA	CASSMGTEKHF	TGTGCCAGTAGTATGGGGACAGAAAAGCATTTT
TRBV28	TRBD2	TRBJ2-2	NA	CASTPRGLAGAAGELFF	TGTGCCAGCACCCCTCGGGGACTAGCGGGAGCGGCCGGGGAGCTGTTTTTT
TRBV5-1	NA	TRBJ2-4	NA	CASSLEGSKNIQYF	TGCGCCAGCAGCTTGGAGGGTTCCAAAAACATTCAGTACTTC
TRBV28	NA	TRBJ1-5	NA	CATNWVGLNQPQHF	TGTGCCACCAATTGGGTGGGGCTTAATCAGCCCCAGCATTTT
TRBV7-2	TRBD2	TRBJ2-1	NA	CASSLDGLAGHTEQFF	TGTGCCAGCAGCTTAGACGGACTAGCGGGGCATACAGAGCAGTTCTTC
TRBV18	NA	TRBJ2-1	few	CASSPQGSSYNEQFF	TGTGCCAGCTCACCCCAGGGAAGCTCCTACAATGAGCAGTTCTTC
TRBV7-2	NA	TRBJ1-1	few	CASSLAVLNTEAFF	TGTGCCAGCAGCTTAGCGGTTCTGAACACTGAAGCTTTCTTT